The 8 T cell receptor beta chains below come from one sample, sequenced in a study of blood T cell repertoires in COVID-19. Sequencing was performed with immunoSEQ multiplex PCR; in TCRdb, only in-frame clones are kept and a portion is missing. The profile covers about 140,000 clones, with over 75% appearing a single time and around 3.2% taken by the ten largest. Sequencing was done on a sample of PBMCs or T cells enriched from blood (not recorded which). These receptors all stem from a woman aged 45-65 years who had recovered from COVID-19.

This clone turned up a few times. J is TRBJ2-7 and V is TRBV28; TRBD2 matches at 11 bases. The CDR3 is 15 residues long. Germline lookup yields CDR1 MDHEN and CDR2 SYDVKM. Unmatched junction bases numbered 5, after V lost 5 bases and J lost 2 bases. This chain's CDR3 is CASSTLAGGAYEQYF. The CDR3 DNA sequence: TGTGCCAGCAGTACGCTAGCGGGGGGAGCCTACGAGCAGTACTTC.

This chain links TRBV9 with TRBJ2-1; 11 nucleotides agree with TRBD2. V shed 0 bases, J shed 6 bases, and the junction held 5 bases outside the gene matches. The CDR3 spans 16 residues. Per the germline V gene, CDR1 is SGDLS and CDR2 is YYNGEE. The CDR3 spells CASSVGGLAGANEQFF. In DNA, the CDR3 is TGTGCCAGCAGCGTAGGCGGACTAGCGGGCGCCAATGAGCAGTTCTTC. Using reference TRBV9 and TRBJ2-1 for the parts outside the CDR3, the full variable domain is DSGVTQTPKHLITATGQRVTLRCSPRSGDLSVYWYQQSLDQGLQFLIQYYNGEERAKGNILERFSAQQFPDLHSELNLSSLELGDSALYFCASSVGGLAGANEQFFGPGTRLTVL.

This rearrangement joins TRBV9 to TRBJ2-1; TRBD2 aligns across 8 bases. Germline-derived CDR1 and CDR2 are SGDLS and YYNGEE. The CDR3 is made up of 15 amino acids. Losses at the gene ends were 3 bases for V and 4 bases for J; bases not matched to a gene: 6. In DNA, the CDR3 is TGTGCCAGCAGCGGGGCTAGCGGGCCATACAATGAGCAGTTCTTC. This encodes CASSGASGPYNEQFF.

The gene calls are TRBV25-1 and TRBJ1-1; D not certain. Deletions cut 7 bases from V and 3 bases from J, with 15 bases between. Germline CDR1 and CDR2: MGHDK and SYGVNS. The CDR3 extends over 14 amino acids. CDR3 sequence (DNA): TGTGCCAGCACCCCGGGAGGGCTGGACACTGAAGCTTTCTTT. It specifies CASTPGGLDTEAFF.

The chain employs TRBV5-6 and TRBJ1-2, with 7 bases lining up with TRBD1. V dropped 4 bases and J dropped 4; count of bases not matched to a gene: 7. The V gene's germline CDR1 is SGHDT and CDR2 YYEEEE. This CDR3 comprises 14 residues. CDR3 amino acids: CASSLRDSPYGYTF. Here the CDR3 DNA reads TGTGCCAGCAGCCTCCGGGACAGTCCCTATGGCTACACCTTC.

V gene TRBV9 combines with J gene TRBJ2-6; D not resolved. The CDR3 has 16 amino acids. Trimming removed 6 bases at V and 0 bases at J, with 13 bases between. Germline assignment: CDR1 SGDLS and CDR2 YYNGEE. The CDR3 region is CASTGRSPSGANVLTF. CDR3 in DNA: TGTGCCAGCACGGGTAGAAGTCCCTCTGGGGCCAACGTCCTGACTTTC.

The V and J genes are TRBV19 and TRBJ2-2, with D possibly matching TRBD1 (5 bases). Germline V gene data show CDR1 as LNHDA and CDR2 as SQIVND (reference sequence). V was trimmed by 11 bases and J by 1 base, leaving 8 bases between them. This CDR3 is built from 12 residues. The CDR3 DNA is TGTGCCGGCCAGGGGAACACCGGGGAGCTGTTTTTT. It codes for CAGQGNTGELFF.

V gene TRBV5-1 combines with J gene TRBJ2-2; the match to TRBD1 covers 10 bases. Germline values: CDR1 SGHRS, CDR2 YFSETQ. The CDR3 runs to 15 residues. V lost 3 bases, J lost 4 bases, and 3 bases stayed unmatched. In nucleotides, the CDR3 is TGCGCCAGCAGCTCGGGACAGGGGCTCACCGGGGAGCTGTTTTTT. This encodes CASSSGQGLTGELFF.